This entry describes one T cell receptor beta chain. Produced via immunoSEQ multiplex PCR; TCRdb's table is partial and in-frame only. The table includes roughly 170,000 clones, around 82% detected once. This sample was taken from a study of blood T cell repertoires in COVID-19. In the study overall: Sites in the United States, Italy and Spain provided acute and convalescent COVID-19 samples.

Germline CDR1 and CDR2: SGDLS and YYNGEE. The CDR3 is 14 residues long. Trimming removed 4 bases at V and 0 bases at J, with 11 bases between. The source material was PBMCs or T cells enriched from blood (not recorded which). The sequence was obtained from a man in his 60s who had recovered from COVID-19. The V call is TRBV9, the J call TRBJ2-7; possible D gene TRBD2, 6 bases. Here the CDR3 reads CASSFDGGSYEQYF. Here the CDR3 DNA reads TGTGCCAGCAGCTTCGACGGGGGCTCCTACGAGCAGTACTTC.